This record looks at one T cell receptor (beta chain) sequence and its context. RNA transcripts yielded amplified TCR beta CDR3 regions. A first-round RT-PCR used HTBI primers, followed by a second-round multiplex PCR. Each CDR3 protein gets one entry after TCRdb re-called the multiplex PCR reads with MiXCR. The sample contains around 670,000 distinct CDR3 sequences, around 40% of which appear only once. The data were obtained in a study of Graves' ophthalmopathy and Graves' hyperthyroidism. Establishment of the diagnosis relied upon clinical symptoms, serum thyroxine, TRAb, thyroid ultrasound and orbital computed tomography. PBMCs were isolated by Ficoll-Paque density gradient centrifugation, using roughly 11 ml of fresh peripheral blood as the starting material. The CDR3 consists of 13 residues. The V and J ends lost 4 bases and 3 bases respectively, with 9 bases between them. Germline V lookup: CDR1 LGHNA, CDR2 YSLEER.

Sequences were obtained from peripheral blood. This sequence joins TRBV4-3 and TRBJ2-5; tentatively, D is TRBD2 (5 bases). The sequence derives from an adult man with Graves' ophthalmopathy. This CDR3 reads CASSRLTEETQYF. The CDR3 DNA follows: TGCGCCAGCAGCCGACTAACCGAAGAGACCCAGTACTTC.